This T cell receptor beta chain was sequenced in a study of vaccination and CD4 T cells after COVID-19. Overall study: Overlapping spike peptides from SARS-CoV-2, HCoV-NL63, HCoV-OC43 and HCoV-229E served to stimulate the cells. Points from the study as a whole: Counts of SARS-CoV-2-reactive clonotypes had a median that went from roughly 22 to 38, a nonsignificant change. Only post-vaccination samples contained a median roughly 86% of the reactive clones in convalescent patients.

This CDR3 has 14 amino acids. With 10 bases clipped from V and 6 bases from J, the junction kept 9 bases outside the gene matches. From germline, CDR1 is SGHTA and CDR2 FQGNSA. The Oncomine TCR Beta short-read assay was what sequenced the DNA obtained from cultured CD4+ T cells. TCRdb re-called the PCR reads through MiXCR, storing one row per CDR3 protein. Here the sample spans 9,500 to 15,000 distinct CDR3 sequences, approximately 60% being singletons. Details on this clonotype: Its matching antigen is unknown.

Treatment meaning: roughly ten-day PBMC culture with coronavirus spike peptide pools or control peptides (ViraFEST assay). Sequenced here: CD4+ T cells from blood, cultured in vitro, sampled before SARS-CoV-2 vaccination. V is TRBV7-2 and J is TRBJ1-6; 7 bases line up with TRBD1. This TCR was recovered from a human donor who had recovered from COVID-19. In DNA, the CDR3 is TGTGCCATCCGCCAGGGGGGTATTAATTCACCCCTCCACTTT. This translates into CAIRQGGINSPLHF.